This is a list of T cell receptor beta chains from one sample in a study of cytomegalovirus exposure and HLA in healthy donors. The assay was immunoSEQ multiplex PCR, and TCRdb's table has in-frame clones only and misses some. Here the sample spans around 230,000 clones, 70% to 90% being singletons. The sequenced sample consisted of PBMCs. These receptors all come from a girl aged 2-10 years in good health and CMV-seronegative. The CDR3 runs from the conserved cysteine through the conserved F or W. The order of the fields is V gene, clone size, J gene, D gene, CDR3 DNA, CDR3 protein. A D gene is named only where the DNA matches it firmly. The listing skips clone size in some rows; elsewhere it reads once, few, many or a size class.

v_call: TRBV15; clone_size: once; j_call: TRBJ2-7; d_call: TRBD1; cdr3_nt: TGTGCCACCAGCAGAGGAGGCCAGGCAGGGGGCGAGCAGTACTTC; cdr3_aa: CATSRGGQAGGEQYF
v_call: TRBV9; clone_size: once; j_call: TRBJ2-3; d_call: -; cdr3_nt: TGTGCCAGCAGCGTAGCCAGATCTAGCACAGATACGCAGTATTTT; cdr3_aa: CASSVARSSTDTQYF
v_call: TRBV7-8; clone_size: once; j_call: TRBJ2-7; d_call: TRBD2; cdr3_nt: TGTGCCAGCAGCTCCAGCGGGGGGGCCCTCGAGCAGTACTTC; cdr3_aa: CASSSSGGALEQYF
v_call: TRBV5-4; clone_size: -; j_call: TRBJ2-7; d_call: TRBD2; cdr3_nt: TGTGCCAGCAGCTTGGGGGGTAGCGGGAGCTACGAGCAGTACTTC; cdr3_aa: CASSLGGSGSYEQYF
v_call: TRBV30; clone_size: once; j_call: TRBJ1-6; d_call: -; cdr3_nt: TGTGCCTGGGAGGCCGGGGAGAATAATTCACCCCTCCACTTT; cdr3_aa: CAWEAGENNSPLHF
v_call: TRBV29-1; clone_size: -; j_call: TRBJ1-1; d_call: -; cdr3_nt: TGCAGCGTTGGAGTTGTTAGCACTGAAGCTTTCTTT; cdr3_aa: CSVGVVSTEAFF
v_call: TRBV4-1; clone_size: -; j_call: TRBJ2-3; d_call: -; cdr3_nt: TGCGCCAGCAGCCCGAGCAGGTCCCCCACAGATACGCAGTATTTT; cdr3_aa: CASSPSRSPTDTQYF
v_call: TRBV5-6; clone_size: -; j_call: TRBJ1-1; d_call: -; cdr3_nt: TGTGCCAGCAGCTTGGGGGGGGGAGAGAGGACTGAAGCTTTCTTT; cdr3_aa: CASSLGGGERTEAFF
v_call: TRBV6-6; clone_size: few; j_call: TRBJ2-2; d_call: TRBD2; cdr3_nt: TGTGCCAGCAGAAGACTAGCGGGAGGGATCGGGGAGCTGTTTTTT; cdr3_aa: CASRRLAGGIGELFF
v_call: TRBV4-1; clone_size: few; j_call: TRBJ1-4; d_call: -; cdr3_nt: TGCGCCAGCAGCCAATTGACTCCCAATAATGAAAAACTGTTTTTT; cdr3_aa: CASSQLTPNNEKLFF
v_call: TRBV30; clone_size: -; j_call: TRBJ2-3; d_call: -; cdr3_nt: TGTGCCTGGCAGTACAGCGGAGGTACTAGCACAGATACGCAGTATTTT; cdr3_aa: CAWQYSGGTSTDTQYF
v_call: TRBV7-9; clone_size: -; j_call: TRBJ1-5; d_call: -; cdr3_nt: TGTGCCAGCGCCCGACACAATAGCAATCAGCCCCAGCATTTT; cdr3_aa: CASARHNSNQPQHF
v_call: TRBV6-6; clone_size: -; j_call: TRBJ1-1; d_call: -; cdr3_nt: TGTGCCAGCAGTTGGACAGTCTCGAACACTGAAGCTTTCTTT; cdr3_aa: CASSWTVSNTEAFF
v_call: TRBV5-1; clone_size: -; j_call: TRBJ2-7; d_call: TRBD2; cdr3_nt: TGCGCCAGCAGCCCTAGCGGGGGGGCCTACGAGCAGTACTTC; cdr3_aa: CASSPSGGAYEQYF
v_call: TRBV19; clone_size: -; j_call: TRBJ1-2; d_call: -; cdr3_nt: TGTGCCAGTAGTACCCCCCCCGGTGGCTACACCTTC; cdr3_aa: CASSTPPGGYTF
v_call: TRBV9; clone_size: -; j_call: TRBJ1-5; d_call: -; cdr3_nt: TGTGCCAGCAGCCGGGGGGGAAGCAATCAGCCCCAGCATTTT; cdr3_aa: CASSRGGSNQPQHF
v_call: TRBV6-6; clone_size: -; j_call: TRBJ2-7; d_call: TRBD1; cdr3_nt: TGTGCCAGCAGCCCCAGGGGAGGACAGGGCGGTTACGAGCAGTACTTC; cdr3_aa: CASSPRGGQGGYEQYF
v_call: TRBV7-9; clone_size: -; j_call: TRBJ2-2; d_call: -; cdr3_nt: TGTGCCAGCAGCTTAGAAGGGGGCACCGGGGAGCTGTTTTTT; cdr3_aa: CASSLEGGTGELFF
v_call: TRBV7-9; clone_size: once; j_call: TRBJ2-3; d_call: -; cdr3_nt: TGTGCCAGCGAGCCGCCGGGTCCGGATACGCAGTATTTT; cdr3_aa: CASEPPGPDTQYF
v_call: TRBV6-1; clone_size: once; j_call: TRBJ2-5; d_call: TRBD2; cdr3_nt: TGTGCCAGCAGGGAGCGGGGGCGGCAAGAGACCCAGTACTTC; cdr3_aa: CASRERGRQETQYF
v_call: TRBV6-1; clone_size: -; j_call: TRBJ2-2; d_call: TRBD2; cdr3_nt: TGTGCCAGCAGTGAAGTTCTAGCGGGACCCGGGGAGCTGTTTTTT; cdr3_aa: CASSEVLAGPGELFF
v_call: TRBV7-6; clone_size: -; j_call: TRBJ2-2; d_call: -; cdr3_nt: TGTGCCAGCAGCTCCCCCCCAGGGGTCTCGGCCGGGGAGCTGTTTTTT; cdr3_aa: CASSSPPGVSAGELFF
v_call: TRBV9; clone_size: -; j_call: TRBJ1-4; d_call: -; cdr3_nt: TGTGCCAGCAGCGCCCGGGGTGAGGCTGAAAAACTGTTTTTT; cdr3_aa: CASSARGEAEKLFF
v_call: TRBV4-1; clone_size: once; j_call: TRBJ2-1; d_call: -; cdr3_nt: TGCGCCAGCAGCCAATCGGGATGGGAGCAGTTCTTC; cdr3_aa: CASSQSGWEQFF
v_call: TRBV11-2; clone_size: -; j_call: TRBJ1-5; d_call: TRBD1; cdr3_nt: TGTGCCAGCAGCCTTCAGGGGGCGAGCAATCAGCCCCAGCATTTT; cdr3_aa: CASSLQGASNQPQHF
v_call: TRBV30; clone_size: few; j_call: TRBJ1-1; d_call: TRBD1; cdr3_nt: TGTGCCTGGAGCCCAGGGGGCACTGAAGCTTTCTTT; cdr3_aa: CAWSPGGTEAFF
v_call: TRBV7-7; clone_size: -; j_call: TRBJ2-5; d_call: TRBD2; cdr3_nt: TGTGCCAGCAGCTTAGTGGGAGGGTCCCAAGAGACCCAGTACTTC; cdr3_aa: CASSLVGGSQETQYF
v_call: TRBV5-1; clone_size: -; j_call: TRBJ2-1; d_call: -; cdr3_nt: TGCGCCAGCAGCTTGGAAGCGGCACACCGTAATGAGCAGTTCTTC; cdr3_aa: CASSLEAAHRNEQFF
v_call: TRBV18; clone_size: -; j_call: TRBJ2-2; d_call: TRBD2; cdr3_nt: TGTGCCAGCTCACCACTCCCTAGCGGGGCGACCGGGGAGCTGTTTTTT; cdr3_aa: CASSPLPSGATGELFF